The present entry profiles one TCR beta chain with its context. Antigen: not known. Germline loops: CDR1 DFQATT, CDR2 SNEGSKA (reference sequence). The CDR3 contains 11 residues. Trimming left V 5 bases short and J 8 bases short, with 12 bases between. Assay used: immunoSEQ multiplex PCR; TCRdb lists only in-frame clones, some missing. The sample lists about 130,000 clones; 93% were seen once. This sample stems from a study of T cell responses to AZD1222 COVID-19 vaccine. Whole-study findings and limits: Repertoire samples came only from after the peak T cell response. Two AZD1222 administrations were followed by greater Spike-specific TCR breadth and depth.

The chain uses TRBV20-1 and TRBJ1-1, with D possibly matching TRBD1 (5 bases). Material: peripheral blood, obtained on day 0 of AZD1222 vaccination. This clonotype was obtained from an adult in good health. The CDR3 here is CSAPRTREAFF. CDR3 nucleotides: TGCAGTGCTCCGCGGACAAGGGAAGCTTTCTTT.